Here is one TCR beta chain with its context. There are many counts of this clonotype. Its antigen target is currently unknown. Base quality data are lacking; no much larger clone is found one base away. The TCR beta CDR3 regions were amplified from RNA transcripts. For the first round of RT-PCR on the TCR CDR3, the HTBI primer set was used together with the Qiagen OneStep RT-PCR kit. Libraries were constructed in a second round of multiplex PCR, after which size selection and purification were performed. The libraries were sequenced on an Illumina HiSeq2000 using paired-end 100 bp reads. The source study handled its data this way. SOAPnuke was used to process the raw data, with reads discarded if the reads contained adapters or uncalled bases, had a mean Phred below 15, or lacked an exact constant-primer or identifier match. COPE v1.2.5 was used to merge high-quality paired reads, and clonotypes were defined as unique nucleotide sequences. MiTCR v1.1 was used to align the clonotypes against IMGT TRBV, TRBD and TRBJ reference segments. Only V-J combinations with frequency above 0.0001, covering 99.2% of repertoires, were analysed. A TCS score was defined as the ratio between F50 (clonal expansion) and ExV (chaos), using BLOSUM62-based TCRdist between CDR3 peptides within each V-J. Welch's t-statistics and random forest reduced fewer than 600 V-J features to under 15, which were used in a naive Bayes classifier (R e1071). TCRdb applied fastp at Q25 and MiXCR to the public reads, then kept only in-frame beta chains. Rows merge per CDR3 protein into single entries with the most common DNA and genes. V and J calls and clone size were set by TCRdb, not the authors. The sample data list about 290,000 distinct CDR3 sequences, and 17% of these were observed just once. The ten largest clones represent approximately 60% of the sample.

These data are taken from a study of T cells in Graves' hyperthyroidism and ophthalmopathy (dated by TCRdb to about 2019). With regard to the full study: Peripheral blood samples were taken at the time of initial diagnosis, prior to any treatment. Once sampling was done, hyperthyroidism patients were given methimazole at a starting dose of 30 mg daily, whereas ophthalmopathy patients were given high-dose intravenous methylprednisolone. According to the paper, TCR Vbeta CDR3 sequencing was carried out on some 130 peripheral blood samples, which came from more than 40 ophthalmopathy, under 85 hyperthyroidism and 17 progressor patients. In more than five Graves' hyperthyroidism patients, the study also compared T-cell repertoires from thyroid tissue with T-cell repertoires from blood. TCR V-J signatures able to tell the groups apart were searched for in a discovery cohort of 100 patients, of whom around 42 had Graves' ophthalmopathy and about 60 had stable Graves' hyperthyroidism. The 90 to 100 discovery patients were randomly divided into training and test sets at a 7:3 ratio. An independent validation cohort of under 20 hyperthyroidism patients and 17 patients who later progressed to ophthalmopathy tested prospective prediction of ophthalmopathy. Points the paper makes about the study in general: A model built on a 13 V-J signature distinguished ophthalmopathy from stable hyperthyroidism, reaching 85% to 90% sensitivity and 81.08% specificity in cross-validation and 80%/75% in testing. In validation, progression to ophthalmopathy was predicted by the model with approximately 67% sensitivity and around 76% specificity, a median of around 5.9 months before onset. Most expanded thyroid clonotypes (frequency above 0.001) were also detected in blood, a finding suggesting that blood repertoires may reflect thyroid immune responses. No statistical method was used to fix the sample size in advance, and group allocation was not hidden from the investigators.

Ophthalmopathy patients had moderately to severely active disease, Clinical Activity Score of at least 3, NOSPECS grade of at least 4, and duration under 3 months. Patients with uncontrolled infections, other autoimmune diseases, pregnancy or lactation were excluded. Diagnoses relied on clinical symptoms, serum thyroxine and TRAb, thyroid ultrasound and orbital computed tomography. PBMCs were separated from over 9 ml of fresh peripheral blood using Ficoll-Paque density gradient centrifugation. Total RNA was extracted with Trizol reagent, and quality was checked on an Agilent 2100 Bioanalyzer. V was cut back by 4 bases and J by 6 bases, leaving a gap of 16 bases between them. The germline V gene yields KGHDR for CDR1 and SFDVKD for CDR2. The CDR3, cysteine through phenylalanine, is 15 amino acids long. Here the CDR3 DNA is all that survives: 45 bases in frame from base 1.

The V and J segments used are TRBV24-1 and TRBJ2-3; a tentative D call is TRBD2 (6 bases match). Source material: blood. This TCR came from a woman aged 55 to 70 with Graves' ophthalmopathy. In nucleotides, the sequence is TGTGCCACCAGTGAGGGACTTTTCCCTGAGGATACGCAGTATTTT. It specifies CATSEGLFPEDTQYF.